This paragraph reports one T cell receptor beta chain. The data originate from a study of cytomegalovirus exposure and HLA in healthy donors. 13 Jbeta primers and 60 Vbeta primers were used for the PCR. Assay: immunoSEQ multiplex PCR; the TCRdb copy retains only in-frame clones and omits some. This sample yields more than 150,000 clones, of which more than 85% are seen a single time; about 0.24% belongs to the top ten. In germline, CDR1 is SEHNR, CDR2 FQNEAQ (reference sequence). The CDR3 loop spans 13 amino acids. V was cut by 5 bases and J by 5 bases, with 12 bases left in between. This sequence joins TRBV7-9 and TRBJ2-5; possible D gene TRBD2, 5 bases. The receptor was derived from a girl under three years old in good health and CMV-seronegative. The specimen was PBMCs. This chain's CDR3 is CASSLPSSETQYF. CDR3 DNA: TGTGCCAGCAGCCTCCCCTCTAGCGAGACCCAGTACTTC.